A selection of T cell receptor beta chains follows, all from one sample in a study of beta chain features in type 1 diabetes. The table came from immunoSEQ multiplex PCR; TCRdb's copy has only in-frame clones and leaves some out. The sample consists of hundreds of thousands of clones, around 10% of them appearing once. The source material was naive CD4+ T cells from blood. The origin of the receptors is a woman between 18 and 29 years old in good health. Each CDR3 is given with its conserved first and last residue. The order of the fields is clone size, D gene, CDR3 length, J gene, V gene, CDR3 DNA, CDR3 protein. The D gene is left open where the match is weak. The size of a clone is reported for some rows only, either as once, few or many, or as a class for expanded clones.

- | - | 17 | TRBJ1-6 | TRBV5-6 | TGTGCCAGCAGCTTGGTTGTGGGACCCACAAGGTTTTCACCCCTCCACTTT | CASSLVVGPTRFSPLHF
- | TRBD1 | 15 | TRBJ1-6 | TRBV7-6 | TGTGCCAGCAGCTTACGACAGGGTGGGAATTCACCCCTCCACTTT | CASSLRQGGNSPLHF
few | TRBD2 | 16 | TRBJ2-3 | TRBV5-4 | TGTGCCAGCAGCTGGAGCCCCCCGGGAGGGCCGGATACGCAGTATTTT | CASSWSPPGGPDTQYF
- | TRBD2 | 12 | TRBJ2-3 | TRBV29-1 | TGCAGCGACGGGACTAGCGGAGATACGCAGTATTTT | CSDGTSGDTQYF
few | - | 13 | TRBJ1-3 | TRBV29-1 | TGCAGCGCCGTGGACACTCGGCGAAACACCATATATTTT | CSAVDTRRNTIYF
few | TRBD1 | 18 | TRBJ2-6 | TRBV19 | TGTGCCAGTAGTATATTAGGGACAGGGCAGGCTGGGGCCAACGTCCTGACTTTC | CASSILGTGQAGANVLTF
- | - | 13 | TRBJ1-5 | TRBV25-1 | TGTGCCAGCAGCCTTACGGGCAATCAGCCCCAGCATTTT | CASSLTGNQPQHF
many | - | 12 | TRBJ2-1 | TRBV15 | TGTGCCACCAGCCGAGTAAGGTTTGAGCAGTTCTTC | CATSRVRFEQFF
- | TRBD1 | 17 | TRBJ2-6 | TRBV30 | TGTGCCTGGTACGACAGGGGAAGCTACTCTGGGGCCAACGTCCTGACTTTC | CAWYDRGSYSGANVLTF
few | - | 11 | TRBJ2-1 | TRBV10-3 | TGTGCCATCAGTGAGTGGGATGAGCAGTTCTTC | CAISEWDEQFF
few | TRBD2 | 13 | TRBJ2-5 | TRBV6-5 | TGTGCCAGCGCCTGGGAGACTAGCGGGACCCAGTACTTC | CASAWETSGTQYF
- | - | 14 | TRBJ2-5 | TRBV7-9 | TGTGCCAGCTCCCTGGACCGTTTGCAAGAGACCCAGTACTTC | CASSLDRLQETQYF
- | - | 15 | TRBJ1-6 | TRBV7-6 | TGTGCCAGCAGCTTAGAAGCAGCCGAAGGTTCACCCCTCCACTTT | CASSLEAAEGSPLHF
few | - | 18 | TRBJ1-2 | TRBV5-1 | TGCGCCAGCAGCTTGGCCGGCGGCGGATCACAGGGCACATATGGCTACACCTTC | CASSLAGGGSQGTYGYTF
once | - | 13 | TRBJ1-2 | TRBV10-3 | TGTGCCATCAGTGCTCCAGGGAGCTATGGCTACACCTTC | CAISAPGSYGYTF
- | - | 12 | TRBJ1-5 | TRBV15 | TGTGCCACCAGCTACAGGCTGCAGCCCCAGCATTTT | CATSYRLQPQHF
- | - | 13 | TRBJ2-5 | TRBV9 | TGTGCCAGCAGCGTAGAGAGCCAAGAGACCCAGTACTTC | CASSVESQETQYF
- | - | 14 | TRBJ2-3 | TRBV11-2 | TGTGCCAGCAGCTTGGTTTGGAGCTCAGATACGCAGTATTTT | CASSLVWSSDTQYF
few | - | 15 | TRBJ2-3 | TRBV9 | TGTGCCAGCAGCCCCCGGGGTTCTTATACAGATACGCAGTATTTT | CASSPRGSYTDTQYF
- | TRBD2 | 15 | TRBJ2-3 | TRBV7-2 | TGTGCCAGCAGCGCCCGCGGGAGCTCGACAGATACGCAGTATTTT | CASSARGSSTDTQYF
few | TRBD1 | 12 | TRBJ1-2 | TRBV7-9 | TGTGCCAGCAGCAGGGGGCGAGGAGGCTACACCTTC | CASSRGRGGYTF
few | - | 14 | TRBJ2-3 | TRBV11-2 | TGTGCCAGCAGCTTGACCCCTAGCACAGATACGCAGTATTTT | CASSLTPSTDTQYF
- | - | 10 | TRBJ2-3 | TRBV20-1 | TGCAGTGCTAGATCGGATACGCAGTATTTT | CSARSDTQYF
- | - | 15 | TRBJ2-5 | TRBV6-5 | TGTGCCAGCAGTTACTCGATAACAGACCAAGAGACCCAGTACTTC | CASSYSITDQETQYF
few | - | 14 | TRBJ1-5 | TRBV6-6 | TGTGCCAGCAAAGACGGATTTAGCAATCAGCCCCAGCATTTT | CASKDGFSNQPQHF
- | - | 15 | TRBJ1-5 | TRBV18 | TGTGCCAGCTCACCTTCCGACACGGGGAATCAGCCCCAGCATTTT | CASSPSDTGNQPQHF
many | - | 13 | TRBJ1-3 | TRBV18 | TGTGCCAGCTCACCGGGGTTTGGAAACACCATATATTTT | CASSPGFGNTIYF
- | - | 14 | TRBJ2-4 | TRBV15 | TGTGCCACCAGCAGAGATCGGGTTGGGAACATTCAGTACTTC | CATSRDRVGNIQYF
- | - | 15 | TRBJ2-2 | TRBV4-3 | TGCGCCAGCAGCCAAGGGACGGGGAACACCGGGGAGCTGTTTTTT | CASSQGTGNTGELFF
- | - | 15 | TRBJ2-1 | TRBV15 | TGTGCCACCAGCTCTCGGCGAAGCTCCTACAATGAGCAGTTCTTC | CATSSRRSSYNEQFF
- | - | 13 | TRBJ1-2 | TRBV10-3 | TGTGCCATCTGGGGGGGCACTAACTATGGCTACACCTTC | CAIWGGTNYGYTF
- | - | 12 | TRBJ2-5 | TRBV7-8 | TGTGCCAGCAGCTTTTGGGGGGAGACCCAGTACTTC | CASSFWGETQYF
- | - | 12 | TRBJ2-7 | TRBV13 | TGTGCCAGCAGCCGGACCGCCTACGAGCAGTACTTC | CASSRTAYEQYF
- | TRBD1 | 14 | TRBJ1-4 | TRBV7-9 | TGTGCCAGCAGAGCCGGGACAGGGAACGAAAAACTGTTTTTT | CASRAGTGNEKLFF
few | - | 13 | TRBJ1-2 | TRBV27 | TGTGCCAGCACCGACCGACGTCAGGGCTCAACCACCTTC | CASTDRRQGSTTF
- | TRBD2 | 15 | TRBJ2-2 | TRBV14 | TGTGCCAGCAGGAGGCTAGCGGGAGTGAACGGGGAGCTGTTTTTT | CASRRLAGVNGELFF
- | - | 14 | TRBJ2-6 | TRBV7-9 | TGTGCCAGCCGGGACCGCTCTGGGGCCAACGTCCTGACTTTC | CASRDRSGANVLTF
- | TRBD1 | 16 | TRBJ2-1 | TRBV15 | TGTGCCACCAGCAGGAGTAACAGGGGGTACAGCAATGAGCAGTTCTTC | CATSRSNRGYSNEQFF
few | - | 11 | TRBJ1-2 | TRBV6-1 | TGTGCCAGCAGTGAGGTCTATGGCTACACCTTC | CASSEVYGYTF
- | - | 13 | TRBJ2-7 | TRBV9 | TGTGCCAGCAGCGTCTTACCGGGCTACGAGCAGTACTTC | CASSVLPGYEQYF
few | - | 14 | TRBJ2-4 | TRBV4-2 | TGTGCCAGCAGCCAGCCCAGGGTAGAAAACATTCAGTACTTC | CASSQPRVENIQYF
few | - | 16 | TRBJ2-6 | TRBV7-3 | TGTGCCAGCAGCTTCGGTACGCTTTCTGGGGCCAACGTCCTGACTTTC | CASSFGTLSGANVLTF
few | - | 14 | TRBJ1-4 | TRBV30 | TGTGCCTGGAGTCGGCGGGGGACTAATGAAAAACTGTTTTTT | CAWSRRGTNEKLFF
few | - | 14 | TRBJ1-2 | TRBV9 | TGTGCCAGCAGCGCCACTAGGTTCGGGAATGGCTACACCTTC | CASSATRFGNGYTF
few | TRBD1 | 14 | TRBJ1-5 | TRBV29-1 | TGCAGCGTTGCCGACAGGGGACACAATCAGCCCCAGCATTTT | CSVADRGHNQPQHF
few | - | 14 | TRBJ2-1 | TRBV7-2 | TGTGCCAGCAGCTTCAAAAGCTCCTACAATGAGCAGTTCTTC | CASSFKSSYNEQFF
- | TRBD1 | 12 | TRBJ1-4 | TRBV29-1 | TGCAGCGTTTGGACAGGGGTTGAAAAACTGTTTTTT | CSVWTGVEKLFF
- | - | 13 | TRBJ2-1 | TRBV7-2 | TGTGCCAGCAGAGGGACACATTACAATGAGCAGTTCTTC | CASRGTHYNEQFF
- | - | 13 | TRBJ1-2 | TRBV6-5 | TGTGCCAGCAGAAAGGGACGGATCTATGGCTACACCTTC | CASRKGRIYGYTF
- | TRBD1 | 13 | TRBJ2-5 | TRBV7-8 | TGTGCCAGCAGCTTAGACAGGGGCGAGACCCAGTACTTC | CASSLDRGETQYF
few | TRBD1 | 13 | TRBJ1-2 | TRBV6-6 | TGTGCCAGCAGTCCCGACAGGGTGGGTGGCTACACCTTC | CASSPDRVGGYTF
few | - | 14 | TRBJ1-1 | TRBV7-9 | TGTGCCAGCAACCTACATACAATGAACACTGAAGCTTTCTTT | CASNLHTMNTEAFF
few | TRBD2 | 16 | TRBJ2-2 | TRBV14 | TGTGCCAGCAGCCCGCTAGCGGGATCAAACACCGGGGAGCTGTTTTTT | CASSPLAGSNTGELFF
few | - | 14 | TRBJ2-1 | TRBV5-1 | TGCGCCAGCAGCGCCCAGGGGCAGTCCACGGCGGAGTTCTTC | CASSAQGQSTAEFF
- | - | 17 | TRBJ2-2 | TRBV7-6 | TGTGCCAGCAGCTTAGAGGGGCCTACAGGAAGGAACGGGGAGCTGTTTTTT | CASSLEGPTGRNGELFF
- | - | 16 | TRBJ2-1 | TRBV11-1 | TGTGCCAGCAGCTTAGGGCTAGCCACGATTTACAATGAGCAGTTCTTC | CASSLGLATIYNEQFF
- | TRBD1 | 13 | TRBJ2-2 | TRBV25-1 | TGTGCCACCGCGGGACAGGGGTCCGGGGAGCTGTTTTTT | CATAGQGSGELFF
- | - | 14 | TRBJ1-1 | TRBV9 | TGTGCCAGCAGCTCAAGAGGGGAGAACACTGAAGCTTTCTTT | CASSSRGENTEAFF
- | - | 14 | TRBJ1-4 | TRBV7-9 | TGTGCCAGCAGCTTCCAGGGAACTAATGAAAAACTGTTTTTT | CASSFQGTNEKLFF